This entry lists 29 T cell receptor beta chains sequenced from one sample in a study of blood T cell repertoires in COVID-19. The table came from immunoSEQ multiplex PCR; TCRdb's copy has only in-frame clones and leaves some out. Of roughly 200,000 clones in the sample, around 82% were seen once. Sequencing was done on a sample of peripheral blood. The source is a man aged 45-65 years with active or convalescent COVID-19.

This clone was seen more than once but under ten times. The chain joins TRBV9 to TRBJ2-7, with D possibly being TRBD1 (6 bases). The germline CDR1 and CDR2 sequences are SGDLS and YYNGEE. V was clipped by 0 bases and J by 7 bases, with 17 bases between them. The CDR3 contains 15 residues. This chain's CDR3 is CASSVGWEGGREQYF. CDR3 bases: TGTGCCAGCAGCGTAGGGTGGGAAGGGGGAAGGGAGCAGTACTTC.

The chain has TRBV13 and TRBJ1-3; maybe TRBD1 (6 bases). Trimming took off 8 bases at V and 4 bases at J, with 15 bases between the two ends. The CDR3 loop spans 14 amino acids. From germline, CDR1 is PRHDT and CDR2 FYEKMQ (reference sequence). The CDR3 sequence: CASSPGDQGNTIYF. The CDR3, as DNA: TGTGCCAGCTCCCCAGGGGACCAGGGAAACACCATATATTTT. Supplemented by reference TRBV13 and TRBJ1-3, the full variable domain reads AAGVIQSPRHLIKEKRETATLKCYPIPRHDTVYWYQQGPGQDPQFLISFYEKMQSDKGSIPDRFSAQQFSDYHSELNMSSLELGDSALYFCASSPGDQGNTIYFGEGSWLTVV.

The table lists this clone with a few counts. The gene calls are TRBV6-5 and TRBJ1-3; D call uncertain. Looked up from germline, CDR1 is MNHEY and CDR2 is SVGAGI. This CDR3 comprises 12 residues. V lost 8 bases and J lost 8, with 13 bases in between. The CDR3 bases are TGTGCCAGCCGTAAATCCGGGGACACCATATATTTT. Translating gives CASRKSGDTIYF.

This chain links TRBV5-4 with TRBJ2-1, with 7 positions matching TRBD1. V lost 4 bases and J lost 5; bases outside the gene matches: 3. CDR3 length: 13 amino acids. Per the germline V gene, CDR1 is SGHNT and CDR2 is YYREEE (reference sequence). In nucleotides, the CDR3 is TGTGCCAGCAGCCCCGGGACAGACAATGAGCAGTTCTTC. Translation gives CASSPGTDNEQFF.

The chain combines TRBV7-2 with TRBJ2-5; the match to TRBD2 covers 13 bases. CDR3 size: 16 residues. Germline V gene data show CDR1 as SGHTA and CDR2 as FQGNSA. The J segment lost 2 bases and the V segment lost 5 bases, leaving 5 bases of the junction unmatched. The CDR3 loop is CASSQGLAGLQETQYF. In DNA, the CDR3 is TGTGCCAGCAGCCAGGGACTAGCGGGACTACAAGAGACCCAGTACTTC.

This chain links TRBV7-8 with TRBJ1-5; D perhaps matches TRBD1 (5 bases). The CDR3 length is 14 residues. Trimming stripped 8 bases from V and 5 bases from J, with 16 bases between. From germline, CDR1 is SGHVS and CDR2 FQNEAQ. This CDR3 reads CASWGGLIHQPQHF. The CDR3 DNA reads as TGTGCCAGCTGGGGGGGTTTGATTCATCAGCCCCAGCATTTT.

CDR3 amino acids: CASSPLGTGGYQPQHF. DNA for the CDR3: TGTGCCAGCAGTCCTCTCGGGACAGGGGGTTATCAGCCCCAGCATTTT. The chain employs TRBV27 and TRBJ1-5, with TRBD1 identical over 11 bases. Germline CDR1 MNHEY, CDR2 SMNVEV (reference sequence). The CDR3 is 16 residues long. Germline trimming cut 5 bases from V and 5 bases from J; bases unmatched to any gene: 8.

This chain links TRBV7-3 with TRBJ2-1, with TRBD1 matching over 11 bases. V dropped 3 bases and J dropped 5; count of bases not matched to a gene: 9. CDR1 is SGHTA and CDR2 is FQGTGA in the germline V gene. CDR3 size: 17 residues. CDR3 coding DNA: TGTGCCAGCAGCTTCCTGCCCGGGACAGGGGGGAACAATGAGCAGTTCTTC. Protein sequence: CASSFLPGTGGNNEQFF.

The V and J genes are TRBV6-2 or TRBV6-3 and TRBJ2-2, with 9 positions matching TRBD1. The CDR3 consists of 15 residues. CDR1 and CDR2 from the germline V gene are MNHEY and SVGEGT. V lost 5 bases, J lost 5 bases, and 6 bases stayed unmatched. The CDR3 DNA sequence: TGTGCCAGCAGTGTACAGGGGGCTTGGACCGGGGAGCTGTTTTTT. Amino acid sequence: CASSVQGAWTGELFF.

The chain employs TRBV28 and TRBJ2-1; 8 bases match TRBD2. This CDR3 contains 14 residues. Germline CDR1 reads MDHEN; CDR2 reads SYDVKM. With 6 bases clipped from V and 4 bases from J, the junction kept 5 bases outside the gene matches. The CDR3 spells CASRASGRYNEQFF. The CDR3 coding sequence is TGTGCCAGCAGAGCAAGCGGGAGATACAATGAGCAGTTCTTC.

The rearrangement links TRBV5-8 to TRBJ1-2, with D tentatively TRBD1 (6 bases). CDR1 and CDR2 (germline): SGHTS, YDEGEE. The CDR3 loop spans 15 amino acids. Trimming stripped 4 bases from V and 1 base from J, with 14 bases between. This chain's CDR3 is CASSKTGTINYGYTF. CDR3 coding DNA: TGTGCCAGCAGCAAAACCGGGACAATTAACTATGGCTACACCTTC.

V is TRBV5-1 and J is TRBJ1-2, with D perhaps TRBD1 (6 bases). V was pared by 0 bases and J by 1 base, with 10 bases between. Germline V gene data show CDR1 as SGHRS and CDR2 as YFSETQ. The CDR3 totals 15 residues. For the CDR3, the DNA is TGCGCCAGCAGCTTGGGCTCAGGGGTTAACTATGGCTACACCTTC. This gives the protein CASSLGSGVNYGYTF.

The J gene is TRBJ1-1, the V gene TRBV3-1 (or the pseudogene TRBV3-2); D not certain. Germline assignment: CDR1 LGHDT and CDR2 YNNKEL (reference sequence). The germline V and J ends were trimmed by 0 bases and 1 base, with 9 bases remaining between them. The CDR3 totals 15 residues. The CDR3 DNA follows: TGTGCCAGCAGCCAAGATAATCGGGAGAACACTGAAGCTTTCTTT. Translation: CASSQDNRENTEAFF.

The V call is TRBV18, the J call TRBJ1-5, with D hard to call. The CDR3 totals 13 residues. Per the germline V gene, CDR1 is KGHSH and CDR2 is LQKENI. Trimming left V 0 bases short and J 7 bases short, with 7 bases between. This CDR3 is CASSPPGYQPQHF. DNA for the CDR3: TGTGCCAGCTCACCACCGGGCTACCAGCCCCAGCATTTT.

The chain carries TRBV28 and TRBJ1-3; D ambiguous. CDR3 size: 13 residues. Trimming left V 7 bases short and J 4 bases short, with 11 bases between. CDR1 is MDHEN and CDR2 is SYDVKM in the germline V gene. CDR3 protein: CASTPRFGNTIYF. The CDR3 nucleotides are TGTGCCAGCACCCCCCGGTTCGGAAACACCATATATTTT. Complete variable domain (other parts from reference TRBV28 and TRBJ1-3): DVKVTQSSRYLVKRTGEKVFLECVQDMDHENMFWYRQDPGLGLRLIYFSYDVKMKEKGDIPEGYSVSREKKERFSLILESASTNQTSMYLCASTPRFGNTIYFGEGSWLTVV.

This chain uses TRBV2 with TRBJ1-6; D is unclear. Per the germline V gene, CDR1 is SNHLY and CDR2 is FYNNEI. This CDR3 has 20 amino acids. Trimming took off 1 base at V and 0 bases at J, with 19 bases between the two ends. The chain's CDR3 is CASSEESLEATFSYNSPLHF. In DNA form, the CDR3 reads TGTGCCAGCAGTGAAGAGAGTTTAGAGGCCACATTCTCCTATAATTCACCCCTCCACTTT.

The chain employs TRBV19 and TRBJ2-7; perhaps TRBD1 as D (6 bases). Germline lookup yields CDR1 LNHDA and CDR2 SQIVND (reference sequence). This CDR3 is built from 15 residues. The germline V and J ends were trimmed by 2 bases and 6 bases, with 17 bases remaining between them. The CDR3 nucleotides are TGTGCCAGTAGTATAAACAGGGTGCCGATTTTCGAGCAGTACTTC. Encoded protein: CASSINRVPIFEQYF.

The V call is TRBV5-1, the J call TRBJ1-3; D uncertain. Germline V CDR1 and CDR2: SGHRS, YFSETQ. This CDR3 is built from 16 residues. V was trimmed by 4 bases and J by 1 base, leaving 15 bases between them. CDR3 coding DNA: TGCGCCAGCAGCCCGGGGTCGAGGAGATCTGGAAACACCATATATTTT. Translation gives CASSPGSRRSGNTIYF.

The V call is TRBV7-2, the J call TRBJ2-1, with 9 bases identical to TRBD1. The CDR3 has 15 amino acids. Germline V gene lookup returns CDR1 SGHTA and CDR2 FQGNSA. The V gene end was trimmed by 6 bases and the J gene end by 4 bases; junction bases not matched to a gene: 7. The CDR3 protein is CASSGGTGSYNEQFF. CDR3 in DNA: TGTGCCAGCAGTGGGGGGACAGGGAGTTACAATGAGCAGTTCTTC.

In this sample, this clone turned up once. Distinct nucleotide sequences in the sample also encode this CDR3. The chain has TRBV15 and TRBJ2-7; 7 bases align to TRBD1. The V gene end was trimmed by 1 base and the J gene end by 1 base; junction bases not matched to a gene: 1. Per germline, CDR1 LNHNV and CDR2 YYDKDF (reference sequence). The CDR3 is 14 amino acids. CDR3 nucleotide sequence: TGTGCCACCAGCAGAGGACAGGGTTCCTACGAGCAGTACTTC. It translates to CATSRGQGSYEQYF.

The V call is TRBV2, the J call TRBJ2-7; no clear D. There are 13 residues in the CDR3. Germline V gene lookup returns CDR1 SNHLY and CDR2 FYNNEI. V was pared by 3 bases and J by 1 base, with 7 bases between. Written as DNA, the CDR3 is TGTGCCAGCAGTGAGTTACAGTCCTACGAGCAGTACTTC. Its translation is CASSELQSYEQYF.

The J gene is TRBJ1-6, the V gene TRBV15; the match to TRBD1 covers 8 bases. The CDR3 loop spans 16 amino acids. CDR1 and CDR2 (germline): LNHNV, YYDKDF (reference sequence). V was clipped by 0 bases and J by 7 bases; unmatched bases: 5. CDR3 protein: CATSREPQGGNSPLHF. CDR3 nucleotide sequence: TGTGCCACCAGCAGAGAACCACAGGGGGGAAATTCACCCCTCCACTTT.

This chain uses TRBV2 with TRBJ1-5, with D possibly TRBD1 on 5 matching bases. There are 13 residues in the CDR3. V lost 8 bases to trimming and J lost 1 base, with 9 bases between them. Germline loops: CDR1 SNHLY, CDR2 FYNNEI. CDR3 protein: CASGAWSNQPQHF. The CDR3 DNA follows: TGTGCCAGCGGGGCCTGGAGCAATCAGCCCCAGCATTTT. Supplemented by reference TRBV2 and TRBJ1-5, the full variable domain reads EPEVTQTPSHQVTQMGQEVILRCVPISNHLYFYWYRQILGQKVEFLVSFYNNEISEKSEIFDDQFSVERPDGSNFTLKIRSTKLEDSAMYFCASGAWSNQPQHFGDGTRLSIL.

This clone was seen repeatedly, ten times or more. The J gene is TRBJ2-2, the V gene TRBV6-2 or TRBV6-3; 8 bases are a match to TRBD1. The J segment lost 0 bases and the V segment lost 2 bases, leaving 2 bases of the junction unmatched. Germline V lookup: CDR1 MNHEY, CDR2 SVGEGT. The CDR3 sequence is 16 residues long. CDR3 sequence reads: CASSYRTGSNTGELFF. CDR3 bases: TGTGCCAGCAGTTACAGGACAGGGTCGAACACCGGGGAGCTGTTTTTT.

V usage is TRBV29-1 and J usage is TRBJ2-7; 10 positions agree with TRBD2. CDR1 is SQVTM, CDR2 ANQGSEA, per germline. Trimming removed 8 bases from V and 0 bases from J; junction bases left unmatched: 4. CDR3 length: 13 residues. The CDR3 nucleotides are TGCAGCATTAGCGGGGGGAACTCCTACGAGCAGTACTTC. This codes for CSISGGNSYEQYF.

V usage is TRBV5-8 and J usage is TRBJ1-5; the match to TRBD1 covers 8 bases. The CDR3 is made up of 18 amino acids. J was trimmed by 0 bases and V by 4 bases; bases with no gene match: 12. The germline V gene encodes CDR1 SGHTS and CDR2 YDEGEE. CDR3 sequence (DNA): TGTGCCAGCAGCCCCCCCCCGAGACAGGGGTATAGCAATCAGCCCCAGCATTTT. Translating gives CASSPPPRQGYSNQPQHF.

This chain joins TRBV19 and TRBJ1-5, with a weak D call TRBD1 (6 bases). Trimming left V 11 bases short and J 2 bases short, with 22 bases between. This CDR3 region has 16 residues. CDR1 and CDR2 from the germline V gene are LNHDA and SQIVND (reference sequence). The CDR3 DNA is TGTGCCCCGGGTGGGGGGGGGCGGAGGGGCAATCAGCCCCAGCATTTT. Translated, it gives CAPGGGGRRGNQPQHF.

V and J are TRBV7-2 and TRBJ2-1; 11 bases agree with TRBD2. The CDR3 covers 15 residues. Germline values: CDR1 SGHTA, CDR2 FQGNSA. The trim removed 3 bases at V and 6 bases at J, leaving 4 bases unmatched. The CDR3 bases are TGTGCCAGCAGCTTCATAGCGGGGGGGCGCAATGAGCAGTTCTTC. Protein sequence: CASSFIAGGRNEQFF.

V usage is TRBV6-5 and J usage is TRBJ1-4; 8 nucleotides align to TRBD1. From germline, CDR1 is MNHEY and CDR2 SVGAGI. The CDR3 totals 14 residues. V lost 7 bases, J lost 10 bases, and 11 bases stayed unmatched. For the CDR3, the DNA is TGTGCCAGCACCGTGGTGGGACAGGAGGGAAAACTGTTTTTT. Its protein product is CASTVVGQEGKLFF.